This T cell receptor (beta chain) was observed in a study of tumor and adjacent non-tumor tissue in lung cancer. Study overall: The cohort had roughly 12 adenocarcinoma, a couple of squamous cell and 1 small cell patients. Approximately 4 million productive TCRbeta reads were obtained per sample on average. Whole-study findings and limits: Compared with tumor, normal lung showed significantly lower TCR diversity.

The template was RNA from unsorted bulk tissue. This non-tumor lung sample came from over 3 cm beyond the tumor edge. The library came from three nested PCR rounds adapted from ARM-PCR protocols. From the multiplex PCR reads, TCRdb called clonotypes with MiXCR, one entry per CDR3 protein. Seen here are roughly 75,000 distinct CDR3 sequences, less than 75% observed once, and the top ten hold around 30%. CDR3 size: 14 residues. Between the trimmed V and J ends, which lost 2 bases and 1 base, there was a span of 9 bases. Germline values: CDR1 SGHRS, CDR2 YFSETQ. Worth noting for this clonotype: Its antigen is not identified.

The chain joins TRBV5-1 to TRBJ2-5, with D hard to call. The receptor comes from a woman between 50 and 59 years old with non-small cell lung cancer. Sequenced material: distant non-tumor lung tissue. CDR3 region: CASSFARFQETQYF. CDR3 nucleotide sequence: TGCGCCAGCAGCTTTGCCCGATTCCAAGAGACCCAGTACTTC.